This T cell receptor (beta chain) was observed in a study of human T cells and chemical hapten exposure. Specified time point: patch test 3, about 24 weeks after DPC sensitization. The treatment was: therapeutic diphenylcyclopropenone sensitization with weekly scalp DPC. Someone pulled total RNA out of unfractionated whole blood. The CDR3 runs to 14 residues. The V and J ends lost 7 bases and 0 bases respectively, with 9 bases between them. This clonotype came up many times. The library put unique molecular identifiers onto individual cDNA molecules. One entry per CDR3 protein, called by TCRdb with MiXCR from the RACE reads. The top ten hold about 3.5% of the sample, which has tens of thousands of distinct CDR3 sequences, 9.5% to 14% seen once.

The V and J genes are TRBV12-3 or TRBV12-4 and TRBJ2-2; TRBD2 might be the D (5 bases). The TCR originated in a woman between 45 and 65 years old with alopecia areata. Some clones in this sample may be carry-over from other donors' samples. Sample: whole blood, taken in connection with sensitization to the hapten diphenylcyclopropenone (DPC). CDR3 sequence reads: CASKTEANTGELFF. In nucleotides, the CDR3 is TGTGCCAGCAAGACGGAGGCGAACACCGGGGAGCTGTTTTTT.